This TCR beta chain was sequenced during a study of OX40 agonist ivuxolimab in advanced cancers. Broadly, across the study: Ivuxolimab was an agonistic, fully human IgG2 monoclonal antibody directed against OX40 (CD134), a costimulatory receptor. Intravenous ivuxolimab was administered to patients every 2 weeks at six dose levels: 0.01, 0.1, 0.3, 1.5, 3 and 10 mg/kg. Of the approximately 50 patients in dose escalation, about 19 had hepatocellular carcinoma, around 15 had melanoma, 9 had renal cell carcinoma and 9 had head and neck cancer. A male proportion of nearly 85% and a mean age of around 60 years, ranging from about 23 to 90, were recorded for the dose-escalation cohort. Prior anti-PD-1, anti-PD-L1 or anti-CTLA-4 therapy was permitted, and checkpoint inhibitors had been received by about 36% of dose-escalation patients. Partial responses occurred in three dose-escalation patients, of whom one had hepatocellular carcinoma and two had cutaneous melanoma. Peripheral TCRbeta sequencing was intended to test whether TCR sequence diversity was altered and clonal T-cell expansion was caused by ivuxolimab. The paper covers the monotherapy dose-escalation part of the phase I ivuxolimab trial, which included N of about 51 patients.

Genomic DNA was extracted from sorted cells for sequencing of the TCRbeta CDR3 region. The immunoSEQ Assay was used for sequencing of TCRbeta CDR3 regions. TCRdb re-hosts the immuneACCESS table, in-frame sequences only. Its copies lack some clones; in the studies checked, an unresolved V gene accounts for under half of them, and the cause for the rest is not known. The sample yields roughly 59,000 clones; roughly four fifths were counted once. The leading ten clones occupy roughly 1% of the sample. As regards this clone: Its antigen is still unknown. Base quality data are lacking; no much larger clone is found one base away.

The research as a whole found: Partial responders in the 0.1-3.0 mg/kg groups had among the lowest normalized peripheral clonal expansion, especially among CD8+ T cells. At doses from 0.1 to 3.0 mg/kg, clonal expansion was seen in both CD4+ and CD8+ blood T cells between baseline and week 6. Which antigens the clonally expanded peripheral T cells were specific for was not determined. After ivuxolimab, CD8+ T cells had more expanded clones than CD4+ T cells on average. Low levels of normalized T-cell clonal expansion were also seen in some nonresponding patients.

The trial excluded patients who had a history of autoimmune disease or who were on systemic immunosuppression. In every dose cohort, peripheral blood was drawn for TCR sequencing at baseline, cycle 4 day 1, and cycle 7 day 1. Samples were obtained from an open-label, multicenter, first-in-human phase I dose-escalation trial of ivuxolimab. Adults with locally advanced or metastatic head and neck squamous cell, hepatocellular, melanoma or renal cell carcinoma were enrolled in the trial. Before TCR sequencing, CD4+ T cells and CD8+ T cells were sorted from peripheral blood as separate populations. This TCR came from an adult with an advanced solid tumor such as melanoma, head and neck, liver or kidney cancer. The material sequenced was CD4+ or CD8+ T cells sorted from blood, taken in a trial of the OX40 agonist ivuxolimab.

DNA sequence: TGTGCCAGCAGTGAATATCGGCAGGGGGATGCAAAACTGTTTTTT. This gives the protein CASSEYRQGDAKLFF. This receptor chain uses TRBV25-1 and TRBJ1-4; 7 bases in the middle match TRBD1. Germline trimming amounts to 0 bases on V and 10 bases on J, with 8 as the count of junction bases outside the gene matches. The CDR3 numbers 15 residues from cysteine through phenylalanine. Only the CDR3 DNA is retained, 45 bases long and in frame from the first base. CDR1 is given as MGHDK and CDR2 as SYGVNS, both from the germline V gene.